Shown below are 32 T cell receptor beta chains from a single sample sequenced in a study of cytomegalovirus exposure and HLA in healthy donors. The table came from immunoSEQ multiplex PCR; TCRdb's copy has only in-frame clones and leaves some out. The table has over 200,000 clones, about 86% seen once; the top ten hold about 3%. The material sequenced was PBMCs. The receptors originated from a woman between 18 and 29 years old in good health and CMV-seronegative.

The chain couples TRBV21-1 to TRBJ1-2; the DNA was not used to check the table's D call, TRBD1. TRBV21-1 is an annotated pseudogene. The CDR3 length is 18 residues. The CDR3 coding sequence is TGTGCCAGCAGCAAAGGTCATTCCTCGGACAGGTGGGGCTATGGCTACACCTTC. Translating it yields CASSKGHSSDRWGYGYTF.

The V and J genes are TRBV27 and TRBJ2-2, with 11 positions matching TRBD2. Trimming removed 5 bases from V and 4 bases from J; junction bases left unmatched: 3. The CDR3 totals 15 residues. Per germline, CDR1 MNHEY and CDR2 SMNVEV (reference sequence). CDR3 bases: TGTGCCAGCAGTCCGGGGACTAGCGGCACCGGGGAGCTGTTTTTT. It yields the protein CASSPGTSGTGELFF.

The chain combines TRBV29-1 with TRBJ2-3; the D gene is possibly TRBD1 (7 bases). The CDR3 contains 17 residues. Germline CDR1 is SQVTM and CDR2 is ANQGSEA. V was shortened by 5 bases and J by 3 bases, with 24 bases between the two germline ends. The CDR3 reads CSVLNPRGQGGTDTQYF. DNA of the CDR3: TGCAGCGTTCTTAACCCAAGGGGGCAGGGGGGAACAGATACGCAGTATTTT.

V gene TRBV25-1 combines with J gene TRBJ2-7, with D possibly matching TRBD2 (5 bases). V lost 4 bases and J lost 5, with 15 bases in between. CDR1 and CDR2 from the germline V gene are MGHDK and SYGVNS. This CDR3 comprises 14 residues. CDR3 region: CASSVPGWSDEQYF. CDR3 DNA: TGTGCCAGCAGTGTGCCGGGATGGTCGGACGAGCAGTACTTC.

The rearrangement uses TRBV27 and TRBJ2-6; 7 nucleotides agree with TRBD1. V was pared by 4 bases and J by 2 bases, with 2 bases of the junction left unmatched. Germline V lookup: CDR1 MNHEY, CDR2 SMNVEV (reference sequence). This CDR3 has 15 amino acids. In nucleotides, the CDR3 is TGTGCCAGCAGTTGGGACAGTACTGGGGCCAACGTCCTGACTTTC. It is translated as CASSWDSTGANVLTF.

The chain joins TRBV28 to TRBJ2-7; D may be TRBD1 (5 bases). V was pared by 6 bases and J by 3 bases, with 12 bases between. This CDR3 comprises 13 residues. The V gene's germline CDR1 is MDHEN and CDR2 SYDVKM. CDR3 protein: CASRTANVYEQYF. The CDR3 DNA sequence: TGTGCCAGCAGGACAGCCAATGTCTACGAGCAGTACTTC.

The chain has TRBV27 and TRBJ1-1; 8 bases agree with TRBD1. This CDR3 is built from 16 residues. The V segment lost 6 bases and the J segment 0 bases; nucleotides outside the gene matches: 9. The V gene's germline CDR1 is MNHEY and CDR2 SMNVEV (reference sequence). The DNA of the CDR3 is TGTGCCAGCAGCCCCGACAGGGGAGGGGTGAACACTGAAGCTTTCTTT. Translating gives CASSPDRGGVNTEAFF.

V is TRBV28 and J is TRBJ2-1, with 8 bases matching TRBD2. Germline-derived CDR1 and CDR2 are MDHEN and SYDVKM. The V and J ends lost 2 bases and 8 bases, in that order; junction bases with no gene match: 5. The length of the CDR3 is 14 residues. The DNA for the CDR3 is TGTGCCAGCAGTTTAGGTGGGACTAGTTATGAGCAGTTCTTC. Translating gives CASSLGGTSYEQFF.

This chain links TRBV7-2 with TRBJ1-5; 7 bases are shared with TRBD1. Germline trimming cut 0 bases from V and 5 bases from J; bases unmatched to any gene: 10. This CDR3 is 17 amino acids long. Germline CDR1 reads SGHTA; CDR2 reads FQGNSA. The CDR3 protein is CASSLARLVTGDQPQHF. CDR3 DNA sequence: TGTGCCAGCAGCTTAGCACGACTGGTCACAGGGGATCAGCCCCAGCATTTT. The variable domain in full, completed from reference TRBV7-2 and TRBJ1-5, reads GAGVSQSPSNKVTEKGKDVELRCDPISGHTALYWYRQSLGQGLEFLIYFQGNSAPDKSGLPSDRFSAERTGGSVSTLTIQRTQQEDSAVYLCASSLARLVTGDQPQHFGDGTRLSIL.

The chain links TRBV28 to TRBJ2-7; weak D call: TRBD1 (6 bases). The V gene lost 3 bases and the J gene lost 1 base, with 16 bases spanning the gap. The CDR3 consists of 16 residues. CDR1 is MDHEN, CDR2 SYDVKM, per germline. The CDR3 DNA follows: TGTGCCAGCAGTTTTCCTGTCAGGGGCGGGTCCTACGAGCAGTACTTC. Translated: CASSFPVRGGSYEQYF.

The genes are TRBV27 and TRBJ2-2; D is perhaps TRBD1 (5 bases). Trimming removed 6 bases from V and 0 bases from J, with 8 bases in between. Germline values: CDR1 MNHEY, CDR2 SMNVEV (reference sequence). CDR3 length: 14 amino acids. The CDR3 sequence: CASRGLANTGELFF. CDR3 DNA sequence: TGTGCCAGCAGGGGGCTAGCGAACACCGGGGAGCTGTTTTTT.

The gene calls are TRBV5-1 and TRBJ1-2, with TRBD1 matching 7 bases. Germline V gives CDR1 SGHRS, CDR2 YFSETQ. V dropped 1 base and J dropped 1; count of bases not matched to a gene: 4. The CDR3 sequence is 15 residues long. The CDR3 bases are TGCGCCAGCAGCTTGAACAGGGGAATTAACTATGGCTACACCTTC. Amino acid sequence: CASSLNRGINYGYTF.

The rearrangement uses TRBV21-1 and TRBJ2-7; the table's TRBD1 call for D was not verified on the DNA. TRBV21-1 is a documented pseudogene. The CDR3 is 17 amino acids. The CDR3 here is CASHCGSTDLSSYEQYF. CDR3 sequence (DNA): TGTGCCAGCCACTGTGGTTCGACAGACCTTAGCTCCTACGAGCAGTACTTC.

The rearrangement links TRBV7-2 to TRBJ2-3; 9 positions agree with TRBD2. There are 15 residues in the CDR3. The V gene's germline CDR1 is SGHTA and CDR2 FQGNSA. J was trimmed by 0 bases and V by 5 bases; bases with no gene match: 3. The CDR3 loop is CASSQTSGSTDTQYF. In DNA, the CDR3 is TGTGCCAGCAGCCAGACTAGCGGAAGCACAGATACGCAGTATTTT.

The chain joins TRBV27 to TRBJ1-2; TRBD1 agrees at 9 bases. V lost 2 bases and J lost 8; bases outside the gene matches: 15. From germline, CDR1 is MNHEY and CDR2 SMNVEV (reference sequence). This CDR3 is built from 17 residues. This chain's CDR3 is CASSLSGPGQGFFGYTF. The CDR3 DNA reads as TGTGCCAGCAGTTTAAGCGGGCCGGGACAGGGCTTTTTCGGCTACACCTTC.

The chain is built from TRBV27 and TRBJ1-2; 11 nucleotides line up with TRBD1. This CDR3 has 15 residues. The V gene end was trimmed by 6 bases and the J gene end by 6 bases; junction bases not matched to a gene: 9. From germline, CDR1 is MNHEY and CDR2 SMNVEV (reference sequence). The CDR3 protein is CASRPPGQGADGYTF. CDR3 in DNA: TGTGCCAGCAGACCCCCCGGACAGGGGGCCGATGGCTACACCTTC.

This clone was detected only once. Written as DNA, the CDR3 is TGTGCCAGCAGTAGTAACGCCGGACTAGCCGCCTACAATGAGCAGTTCTTC. It is translated as CASSSNAGLAAYNEQFF. V is TRBV28 and J is TRBJ2-1; 8 bases match TRBD2. The CDR3 runs to 17 residues. Germline CDR1 and CDR2: MDHEN and SYDVKM. V lost 5 bases and J lost 2; bases outside the gene matches: 11.

This clone has only a few counts. The rearrangement links TRBV6-6 to TRBJ1-1; D call uncertain. CDR3 length: 11 residues. Trimming removed 7 bases at V and 1 base at J, with 4 bases between. The V gene's germline CDR1 is MNHNY and CDR2 SVGAGI (reference sequence). The CDR3 sequence is CASNRNTEAFF. The CDR3, as DNA: TGTGCCAGCAACAGGAACACTGAAGCTTTCTTT.

This chain uses TRBV30 with TRBJ2-2, with D perhaps TRBD2 (5 bases). V was pared by 4 bases and J by 5 bases, with 11 bases between. The CDR3 spans 13 residues. The germline V gene encodes CDR1 GTSNPN and CDR2 SVGIG (reference sequence). CDR3 protein: CAWKGGRTGELFF. The CDR3 nucleotides read TGTGCCTGGAAAGGAGGAAGGACCGGGGAGCTGTTTTTT.

The genes are TRBV29-1 and TRBJ2-7; TRBD1 aligns across 11 bases. Losses at the gene ends were 6 bases for V and 1 base for J; bases not matched to a gene: 17. The germline V gene encodes CDR1 SQVTM and CDR2 ANQGSEA. CDR3 length: 18 amino acids. The CDR3 loop reads CSVLGGQGVRGRSYEQYF. Written as DNA, the CDR3 is TGCAGCGTGCTTGGGGGACAGGGGGTACGAGGGAGGTCCTACGAGCAGTACTTC.

This chain joins TRBV11-2 and TRBJ2-7; the D gene is possibly TRBD2 (5 bases). Germline assignment: CDR1 SGHAT and CDR2 FQNNGV. Trimming stripped 5 bases from V and 1 base from J, with 12 bases between. The CDR3 loop spans 14 amino acids. CDR3 sequence reads: CASSPTRGSYEQYF. The CDR3, as DNA: TGTGCCAGCAGCCCTACTCGAGGGTCCTACGAGCAGTACTTC.

The CDR3 bases are TGTGCCATCAGACCGGGACAGAGGAACACTGAAGCTTTCTTT. This gives the protein CAIRPGQRNTEAFF. The chain recombines TRBV19 with TRBJ1-1; 7 bases are shared with TRBD1. The V segment lost 10 bases and the J segment 1 base; nucleotides outside the gene matches: 9. Germline loops: CDR1 LNHDA, CDR2 SQIVND (reference sequence). The CDR3 sequence is 14 residues long.

This clone was counted between two and nine times. The chain uses TRBV6-6 and TRBJ1-1, with D unresolved. The V end was cut by 0 bases, the J end by 4 bases, with 9 bases between. The CDR3 length is 14 residues. Germline V CDR1 and CDR2: MNHNY, SVGAGI (reference sequence). The CDR3 DNA sequence: TGTGCCAGCAGTTACTCGATTTCGGGCACTGAAGCTTTCTTT. Translated: CASSYSISGTEAFF.

The chain carries TRBV5-6 and TRBJ1-2, with 9 bases that match TRBD1. Germline CDR1 SGHDT, CDR2 YYEEEE. This CDR3 is built from 14 residues. V dropped 3 bases and J dropped 8; count of bases not matched to a gene: 8. The DNA for the CDR3 is TGTGCCAGCAGCTCCCCGGGACAGGGAGGGGGCTACACCTTC. Amino acid sequence: CASSSPGQGGGYTF.

The gene calls are TRBV11-2 and TRBJ2-2; 8 bases align to TRBD2. Trimming at V came to 4 bases and at J to 1 base, leaving 8 bases not matched to a gene. The CDR3 totals 17 residues. From germline, CDR1 is SGHAT and CDR2 FQNNGV. The CDR3 sequence: CASSYNSGSRNTGELFF. The DNA of the CDR3 is TGTGCCAGCAGCTACAACAGCGGGAGTAGGAACACCGGGGAGCTGTTTTTT.

V and J are TRBV27 and TRBJ2-1; weak D call: TRBD2 (5 bases). Germline V CDR1 and CDR2: MNHEY, SMNVEV (reference sequence). V lost 1 base, J lost 5 bases, and 6 bases lay in between. The CDR3 runs to 13 residues. The CDR3 loop reads CASSLWGDNEQFF. DNA of the CDR3: TGTGCCAGCAGTTTATGGGGAGACAATGAGCAGTTCTTC.

In DNA, the CDR3 is TGTGCCAGCAGTGAAGCGTGGGGGGGGACTAGCAATGAGCAGTTCTTC. This translates into CASSEAWGGTSNEQFF. V usage is TRBV6-1 and J usage is TRBJ2-1; 8 bases map to TRBD2. The germline V gene encodes CDR1 MNHNS and CDR2 SASEGT. The V gene end was trimmed by 0 bases and the J gene end by 6 bases; junction bases not matched to a gene: 7. The CDR3 contains 16 residues.

The genes are TRBV5-6 and TRBJ2-2; D ambiguous. The CDR3 length is 14 residues. Germline CDR1 reads SGHDT; CDR2 reads YYEEEE. Trimming cost V 0 bases and J 4 bases, with 7 bases left between them. CDR3 coding DNA: TGTGCCAGCAGCTTGGGGTACAGCACCGGGGAGCTGTTTTTT. It is translated as CASSLGYSTGELFF.

This chain links TRBV29-1 with TRBJ2-7, with D perhaps matching TRBD1 (6 bases). V was trimmed by 4 bases and J by 1 base, leaving 14 bases between them. The CDR3 consists of 14 residues. Germline V gene sequence: CDR1 SQVTM, CDR2 ANQGSEA. CDR3 loop: CSVVGSGVSYEQYF. CDR3 DNA: TGCAGCGTTGTGGGCTCAGGGGTATCCTACGAGCAGTACTTC.

The CDR3 nucleotides are TGTGCCAGCAGGGCTCTAGCGGAAGTTTCTTTTACCGGGGAGCTGTTTTTT. It translates to CASRALAEVSFTGELFF. The chain recombines TRBV27 with TRBJ2-2; 7 bases agree with TRBD2. The V segment lost 6 bases and the J segment 5 bases; nucleotides outside the gene matches: 15. This CDR3 comprises 17 residues. The germline V gene encodes CDR1 MNHEY and CDR2 SMNVEV (reference sequence).

V is TRBV7-9 and J is TRBJ1-1; the match to TRBD1 covers 7 bases. The CDR3 extends over 15 amino acids. CDR1 and CDR2 (germline): SEHNR, FQNEAQ (reference sequence). The V and J ends lost 5 bases and 7 bases, in that order; junction bases with no gene match: 13. For the CDR3, the DNA is TGTGCCAGCAGCCTCCTCCGGGACAGACTAAATGAAGCTTTCTTT. The encoded protein is CASSLLRDRLNEAFF.

This clone was seen once. The rearrangement uses TRBV6-5 and TRBJ2-1, with D tentatively TRBD1 (6 bases). The germline V gene encodes CDR1 MNHEY and CDR2 SVGAGI. This CDR3 contains 15 residues. Trimming removed 2 bases from V and 5 bases from J, with 13 bases in between. This CDR3 is CASSYGTPTDNEQFF. For the CDR3, the DNA is TGTGCCAGCAGTTACGGGACACCGACGGACAATGAGCAGTTCTTC.